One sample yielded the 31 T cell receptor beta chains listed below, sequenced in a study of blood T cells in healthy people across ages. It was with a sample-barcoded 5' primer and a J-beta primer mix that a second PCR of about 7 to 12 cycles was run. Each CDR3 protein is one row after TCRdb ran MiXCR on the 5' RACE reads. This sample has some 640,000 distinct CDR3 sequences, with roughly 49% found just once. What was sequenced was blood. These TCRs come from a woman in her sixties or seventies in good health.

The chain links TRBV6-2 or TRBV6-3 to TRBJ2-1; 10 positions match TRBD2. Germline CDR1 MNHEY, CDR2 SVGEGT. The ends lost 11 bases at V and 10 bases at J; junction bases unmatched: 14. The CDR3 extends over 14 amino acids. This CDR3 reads CASQGASGRREQFF. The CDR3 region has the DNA TGTGCCTCTCAGGGGGCTAGCGGGAGACGGGAGCAGTTCTTC.

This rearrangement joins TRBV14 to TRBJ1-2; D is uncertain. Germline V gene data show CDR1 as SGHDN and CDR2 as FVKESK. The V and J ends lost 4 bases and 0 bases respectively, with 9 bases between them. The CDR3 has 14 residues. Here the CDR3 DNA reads TGTGCCAGCAGCCGAGTCGGGGCTAACTATGGCTACACCTTC. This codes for CASSRVGANYGYTF.

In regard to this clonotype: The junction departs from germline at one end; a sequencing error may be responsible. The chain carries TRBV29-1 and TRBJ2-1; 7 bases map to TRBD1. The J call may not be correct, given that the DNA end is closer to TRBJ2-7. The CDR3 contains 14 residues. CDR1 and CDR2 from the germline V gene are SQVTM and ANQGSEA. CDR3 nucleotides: TGTAGCGTTGAAGACACAGGGGTCTACAATGAGCAGTACTTC. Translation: CSVEDTGVYNEQYF.

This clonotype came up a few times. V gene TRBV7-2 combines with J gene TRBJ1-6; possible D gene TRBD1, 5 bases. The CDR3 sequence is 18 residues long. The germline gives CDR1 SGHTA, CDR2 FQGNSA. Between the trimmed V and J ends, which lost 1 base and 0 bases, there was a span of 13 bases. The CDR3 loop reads CASSLGSGQGSYNSPLHF. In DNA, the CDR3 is TGTGCCAGCAGCTTAGGGTCTGGGCAGGGCTCCTATAATTCACCCCTCCACTTT.

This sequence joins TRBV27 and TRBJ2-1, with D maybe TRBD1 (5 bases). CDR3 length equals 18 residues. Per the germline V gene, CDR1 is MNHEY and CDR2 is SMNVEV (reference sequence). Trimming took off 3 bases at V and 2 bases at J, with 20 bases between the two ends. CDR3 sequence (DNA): TGTGCCAGCAGTTTCCACCGGGCCGCCAGGGTCCCCTACAATGAGCAGTTCTTC. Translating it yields CASSFHRAARVPYNEQFF.

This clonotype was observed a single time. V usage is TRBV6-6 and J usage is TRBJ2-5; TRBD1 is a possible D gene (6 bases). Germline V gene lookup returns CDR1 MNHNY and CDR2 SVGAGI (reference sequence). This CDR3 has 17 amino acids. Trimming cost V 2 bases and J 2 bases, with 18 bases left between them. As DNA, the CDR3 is TGTGCCAGCAGTTACCCTCAGGGGCCGCGTGGTCAAGAGACCCAGTACTTC. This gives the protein CASSYPQGPRGQETQYF.

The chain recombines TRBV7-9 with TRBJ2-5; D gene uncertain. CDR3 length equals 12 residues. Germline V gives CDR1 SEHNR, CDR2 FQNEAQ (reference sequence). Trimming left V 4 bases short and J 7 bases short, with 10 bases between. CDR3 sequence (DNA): TGTGCCAGCAGCTCCAGCCCCTGGACCCAGTACTTC. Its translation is CASSSSPWTQYF.

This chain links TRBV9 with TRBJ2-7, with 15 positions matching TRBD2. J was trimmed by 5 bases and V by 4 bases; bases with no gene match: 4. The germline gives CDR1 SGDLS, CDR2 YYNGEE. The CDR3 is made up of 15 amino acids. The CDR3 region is CASSPRTSGRDEQYF. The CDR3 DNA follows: TGTGCCAGCAGCCCGAGGACTAGCGGGAGGGACGAGCAGTACTTC.

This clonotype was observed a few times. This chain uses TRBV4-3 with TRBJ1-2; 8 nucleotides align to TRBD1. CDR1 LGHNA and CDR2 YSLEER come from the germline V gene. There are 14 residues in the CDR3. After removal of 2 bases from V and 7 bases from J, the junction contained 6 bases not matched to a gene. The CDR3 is CASSQKQGEGGYTF. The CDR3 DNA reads TGCGCCAGCAGCCAAAAACAGGGGGAAGGTGGCTACACCTTC.

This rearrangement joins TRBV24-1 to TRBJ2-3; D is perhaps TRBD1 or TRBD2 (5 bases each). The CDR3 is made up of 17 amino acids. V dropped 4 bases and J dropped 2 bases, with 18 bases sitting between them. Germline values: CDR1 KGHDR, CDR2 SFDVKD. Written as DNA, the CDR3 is TGTGCCACCAGTGACCGCAGGGACCGAGTAATCACAGATACGCAGTATTTT. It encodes CATSDRRDRVITDTQYF.

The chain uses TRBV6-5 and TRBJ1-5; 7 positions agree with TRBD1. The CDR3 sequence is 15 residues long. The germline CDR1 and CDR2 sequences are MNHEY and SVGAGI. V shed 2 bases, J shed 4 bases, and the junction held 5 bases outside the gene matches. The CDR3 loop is CASSYPGQINQPQHF. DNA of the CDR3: TGTGCCAGCAGTTACCCGGGACAGATAAATCAGCCCCAGCATTTT.

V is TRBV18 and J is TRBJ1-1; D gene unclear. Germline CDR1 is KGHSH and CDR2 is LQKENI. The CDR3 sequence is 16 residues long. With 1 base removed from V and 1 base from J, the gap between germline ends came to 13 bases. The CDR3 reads CASSPQVRRENTEAFF. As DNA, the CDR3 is TGTGCCAGCTCACCACAGGTGAGGCGTGAGAACACTGAAGCTTTCTTT.

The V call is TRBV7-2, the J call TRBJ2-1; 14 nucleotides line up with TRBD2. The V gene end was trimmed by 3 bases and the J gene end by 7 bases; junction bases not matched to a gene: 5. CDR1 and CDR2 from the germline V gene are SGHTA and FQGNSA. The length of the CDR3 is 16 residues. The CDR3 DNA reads TGTGCCAGCAGCTTCCGGACTAGCGGGAGGTTGAATGAGCAGTTCTTC. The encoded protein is CASSFRTSGRLNEQFF.

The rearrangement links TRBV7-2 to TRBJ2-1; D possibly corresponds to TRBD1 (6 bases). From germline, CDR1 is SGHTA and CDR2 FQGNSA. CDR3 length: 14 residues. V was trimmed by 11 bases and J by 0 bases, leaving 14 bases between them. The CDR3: CACIQGGSYNEQFF. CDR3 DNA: TGTGCCTGTATCCAAGGGGGCTCCTACAATGAGCAGTTCTTC.

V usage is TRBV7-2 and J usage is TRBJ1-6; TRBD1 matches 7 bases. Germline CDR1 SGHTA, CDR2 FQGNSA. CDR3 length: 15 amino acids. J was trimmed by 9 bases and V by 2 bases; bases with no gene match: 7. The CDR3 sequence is CASSLHRGSGSPLHF. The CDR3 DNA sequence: TGTGCCAGCAGCTTACACAGGGGATCAGGTTCACCCCTCCACTTT.

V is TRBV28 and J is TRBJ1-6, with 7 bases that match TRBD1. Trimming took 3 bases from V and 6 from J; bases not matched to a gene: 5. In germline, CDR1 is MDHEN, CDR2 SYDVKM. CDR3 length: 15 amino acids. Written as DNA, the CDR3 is TGTGCCAGCAGTTTGACAGGGAAAAGTAATTCACCCCTCCACTTT. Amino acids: CASSLTGKSNSPLHF.

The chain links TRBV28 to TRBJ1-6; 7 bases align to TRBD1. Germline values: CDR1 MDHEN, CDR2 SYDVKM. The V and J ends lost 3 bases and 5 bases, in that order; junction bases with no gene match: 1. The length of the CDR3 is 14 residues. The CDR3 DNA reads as TGTGCCAGCAGTTTCGACAGGGATAATTCACCCCTCCACTTT. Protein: CASSFDRDNSPLHF.

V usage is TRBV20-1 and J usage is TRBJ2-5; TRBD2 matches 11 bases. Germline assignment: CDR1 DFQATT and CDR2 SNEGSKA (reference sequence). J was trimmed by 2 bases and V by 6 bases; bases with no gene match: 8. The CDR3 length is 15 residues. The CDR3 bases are TGCAGTGCCAGGCGGTTAGCGGGAGGGCAAGAGACCCAGTACTTC. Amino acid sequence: CSARRLAGGQETQYF.

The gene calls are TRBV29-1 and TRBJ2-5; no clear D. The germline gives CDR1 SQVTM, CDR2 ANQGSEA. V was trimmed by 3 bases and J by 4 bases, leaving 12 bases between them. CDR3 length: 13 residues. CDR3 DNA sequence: TGCAGCGTTGAGGGGTCAGGCCGAGAGACCCAGTACTTC. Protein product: CSVEGSGRETQYF.

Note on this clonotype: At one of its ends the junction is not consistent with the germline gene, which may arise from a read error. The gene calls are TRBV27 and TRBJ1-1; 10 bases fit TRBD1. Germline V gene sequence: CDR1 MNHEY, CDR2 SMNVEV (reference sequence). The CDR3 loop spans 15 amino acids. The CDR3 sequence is CAGSLLGQGSIEAFF. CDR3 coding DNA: TGTGCCGGCAGTTTACTGGGACAGGGGTCCATTGAAGCTTTCTTT.

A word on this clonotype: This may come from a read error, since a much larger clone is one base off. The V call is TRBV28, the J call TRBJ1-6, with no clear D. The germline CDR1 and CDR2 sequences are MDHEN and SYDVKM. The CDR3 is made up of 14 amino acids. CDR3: CASSGSSYNSLLHF. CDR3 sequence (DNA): TGTGCCAGCAGCGGAAGCTCCTATAATTCACTCCTCCACTTT.

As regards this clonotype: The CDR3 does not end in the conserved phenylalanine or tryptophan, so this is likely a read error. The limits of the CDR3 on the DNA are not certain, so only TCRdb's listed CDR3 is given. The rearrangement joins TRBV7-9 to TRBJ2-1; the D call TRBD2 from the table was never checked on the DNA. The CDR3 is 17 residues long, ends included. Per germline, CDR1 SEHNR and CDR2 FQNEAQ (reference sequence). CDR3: CASSPRATAWGGYTFGS.

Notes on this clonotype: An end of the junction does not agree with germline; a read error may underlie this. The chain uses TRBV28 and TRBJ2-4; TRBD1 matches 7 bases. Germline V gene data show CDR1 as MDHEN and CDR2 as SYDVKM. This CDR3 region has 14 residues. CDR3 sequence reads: CASSVQGAKNIQYF. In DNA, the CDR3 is TGCGCCAGCAGTGTACAGGGGGCCAAAAACATTCAGTACTTC.

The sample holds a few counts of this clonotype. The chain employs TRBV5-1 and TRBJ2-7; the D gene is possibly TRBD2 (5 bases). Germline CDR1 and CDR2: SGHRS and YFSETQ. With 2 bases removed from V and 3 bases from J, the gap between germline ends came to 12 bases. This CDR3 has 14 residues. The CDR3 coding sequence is TGCGCCAGCAGCTTTAGAGGGATCATCTACGAGCAGTACTTC. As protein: CASSFRGIIYEQYF.

The CDR3 sequence is CASSPRTFRGYEETQYF. The CDR3 DNA reads as TGTGCCAGCAGTCCGAGGACGTTCCGCGGGTATGAGGAGACCCAGTACTTC. J is TRBJ2-5 and V is TRBV28, with a possible D match to TRBD2 (5 bases). The CDR3 covers 17 residues. The ends were cut back, 5 bases at V and 5 bases at J, with 24 bases in the middle. The germline V gene has CDR1 MDHEN and CDR2 SYDVKM.

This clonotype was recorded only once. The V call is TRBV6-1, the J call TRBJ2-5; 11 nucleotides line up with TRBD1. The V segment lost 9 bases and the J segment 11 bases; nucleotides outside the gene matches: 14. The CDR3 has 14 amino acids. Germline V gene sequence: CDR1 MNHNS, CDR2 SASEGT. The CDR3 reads CASAGTGGMDEQYF. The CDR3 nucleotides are TGTGCCAGTGCCGGGACAGGGGGGATGGATGAGCAGTACTTC.

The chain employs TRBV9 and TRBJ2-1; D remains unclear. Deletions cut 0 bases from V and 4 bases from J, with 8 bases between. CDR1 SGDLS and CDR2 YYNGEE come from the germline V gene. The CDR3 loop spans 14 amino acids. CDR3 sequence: CASSVGGPYNEQFF. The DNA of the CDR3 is TGTGCCAGCAGCGTAGGTGGACCGTACAATGAGCAGTTCTTC.

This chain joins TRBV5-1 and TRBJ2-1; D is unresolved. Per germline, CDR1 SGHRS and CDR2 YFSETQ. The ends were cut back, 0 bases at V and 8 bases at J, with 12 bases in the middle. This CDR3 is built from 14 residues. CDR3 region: CASSLGIVGYEQFF. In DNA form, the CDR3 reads TGCGCCAGCAGCTTGGGTATCGTGGGGTATGAGCAGTTCTTC. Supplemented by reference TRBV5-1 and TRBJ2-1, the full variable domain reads KAGVTQTPRYLIKTRGQQVTLSCSPISGHRSVSWYQQTPGQGLQFLFEYFSETQRNKGNFPGRFSGRQFSNSRSEMNVSTLELGDSALYLCASSLGIVGYEQFFGPGTRLTVL.

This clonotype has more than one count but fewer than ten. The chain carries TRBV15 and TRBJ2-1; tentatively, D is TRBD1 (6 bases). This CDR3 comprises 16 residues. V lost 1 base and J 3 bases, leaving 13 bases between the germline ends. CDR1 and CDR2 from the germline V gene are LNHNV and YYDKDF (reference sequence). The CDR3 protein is CATSRVGGLGYNEQFF. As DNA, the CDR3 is TGTGCCACCAGCAGAGTAGGGGGTTTGGGCTACAATGAGCAGTTCTTC.

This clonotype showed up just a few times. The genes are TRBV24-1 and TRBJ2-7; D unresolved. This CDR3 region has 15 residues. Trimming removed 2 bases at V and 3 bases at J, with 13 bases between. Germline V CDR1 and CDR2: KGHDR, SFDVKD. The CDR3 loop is CATSDSATAGYEQYF. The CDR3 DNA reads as TGTGCCACCAGTGATTCCGCGACCGCCGGCTACGAGCAGTACTTC.

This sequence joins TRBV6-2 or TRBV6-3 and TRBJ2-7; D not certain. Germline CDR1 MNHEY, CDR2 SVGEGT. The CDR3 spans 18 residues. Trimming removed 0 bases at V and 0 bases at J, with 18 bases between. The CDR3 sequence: CASSYSNKGPRSSYEQYF. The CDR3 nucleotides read TGTGCCAGCAGTTACTCGAATAAAGGCCCCAGGAGCTCCTACGAGCAGTACTTC.